This T cell receptor (beta chain) was profiled in a study of blood T cell repertoires in COVID-19. Across the whole study: COVID-19 samples collected from the United States, Italy and Spain covered acute and convalescent phases. PBMCs, B-cell-depleted T cells, or T cells provided the cDNA or gDNA that made up the material.

Per the authors' pipeline: Reference gene primer amplification gave estimated nucleated cell counts. Libraries were prepared by immunoSEQ multiplex PCR; TCRdb keeps only in-frame clonotypes and omits some of them. That table supplies the V and J calls and clone size; D and trimming were determined from the DNA. The repertoire holds about 200,000 clones, with approximately 80% as singletons. Patients from Seattle were sampled longitudinally, starting during active infection. J lost 8 bases, V lost 3 bases, and 8 bases had no gene match. Germline V gives CDR1 SGDLS, CDR2 YYNGEE. This CDR3 contains 15 residues.

The chain carries TRBV9 and TRBJ2-2; 9 positions match TRBD2. This sequence was found in a man in his 60s with COVID-19, enrolled during active disease. Sample: peripheral blood. The CDR3 DNA is TGTGCCAGCAGCGCCGGACTAGCGTGGATAGGGGAGCTGTTTTTT. It yields the protein CASSAGLAWIGELFF.